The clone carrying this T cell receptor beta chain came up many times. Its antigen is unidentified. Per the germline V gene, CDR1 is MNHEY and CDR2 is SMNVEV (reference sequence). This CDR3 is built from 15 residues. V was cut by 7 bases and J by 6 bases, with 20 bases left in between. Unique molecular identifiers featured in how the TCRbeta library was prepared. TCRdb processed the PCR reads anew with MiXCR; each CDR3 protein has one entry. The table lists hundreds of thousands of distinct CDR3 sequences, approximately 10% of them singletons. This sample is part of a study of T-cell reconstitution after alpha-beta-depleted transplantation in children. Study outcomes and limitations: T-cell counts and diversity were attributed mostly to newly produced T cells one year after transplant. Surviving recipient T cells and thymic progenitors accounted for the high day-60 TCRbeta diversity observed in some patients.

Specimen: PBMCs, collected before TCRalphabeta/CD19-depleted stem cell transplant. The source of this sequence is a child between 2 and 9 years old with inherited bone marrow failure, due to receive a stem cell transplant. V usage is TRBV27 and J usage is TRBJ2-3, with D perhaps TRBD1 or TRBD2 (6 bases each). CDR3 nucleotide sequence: TGTGCCAGCACAGCGGGTCCAGGGGCGTTTGATACGCAGTATTTT. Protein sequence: CASTAGPGAFDTQYF.